The T cell receptor beta chain under discussion was sequenced for a study of blood T cell repertoires in COVID-19. The CDR3 sequence is 15 residues long. Per germline, CDR1 LNHDA and CDR2 SQIVND (reference sequence). With 4 bases removed from V and 3 bases from J, the gap between germline ends came to 15 bases. Method: immunoSEQ multiplex PCR; TCRdb's copy keeps in-frame clones and lacks some. The data hold some 250,000 clones, with roughly nine tenths observed a single time. This TCR came from a man aged 60 to 75 who had recovered from COVID-19. The sample comprised peripheral blood. The rearrangement uses TRBV19 and TRBJ1-2; TRBD1 might be the D (6 bases). The CDR3 DNA reads as TGTGCCAGTAGTAAGGACAGTCTTCGAGACTATGGCTACACCTTC. Its protein is CASSKDSLRDYGYTF.